The entry that follows covers one T cell receptor (beta chain) sequence. Study processing details: Estimation of nucleated cell counts relied on the amplification of reference gene primers. Profiled with immunoSEQ multiplex PCR; TCRdb holds only in-frame clones, not every one. The V and J calls and the clone size are those of that table, but D and trimming were determined from the DNA. The sample lists approximately 31,000 clones; 70% to 90% were seen once. This specimen belongs to a study of blood T cell repertoires in COVID-19. About the study: The United States, Italy and Spain provided the acute and convalescent COVID-19 samples. PBMCs, B-cell-depleted T cells, or T cells provided the cDNA or gDNA that made up the material.

CDR3 size: 15 residues. Germline-derived CDR1 and CDR2 are LNHDA and SQIVND (reference sequence). The junction had 14 bases not matched to a gene; V was cut back by 10 bases and J by 2 bases. This clonotype was sampled from an elderly woman with active or convalescent COVID-19. Material: peripheral blood. The chain carries TRBV19 and TRBJ2-7; 7 bases map to TRBD1. The CDR3, as DNA: TGTGCCACTGCGAACCGGGACAGTGGAACCTACGAGCAGTACTTC. Translating it yields CATANRDSGTYEQYF.